The subject of this entry is one TCR beta chain. This sample is part of a study of identifying expanded T cells in peripheral blood. Germline CDR1 is SEHNR and CDR2 is FQNEAQ (reference sequence). V was trimmed by 5 bases and J by 2 bases, leaving 15 bases between them. This CDR3 contains 15 residues. Profiled with immunoSEQ multiplex PCR; TCRdb holds only in-frame clones, not every one. The sample holds about 53,000 clones; roughly four fifths are singletons and the top ten take approximately 19%. The V gene is TRBV7-9, the J gene TRBJ1-1; D gene unclear. The TCR originated in a person aged 18 to 75 in good health. Input material: blood. The CDR3 bases are TGTGCCAGCAGCCCGTGGGTTGAAGGCAACACTGAAGCTTTCTTT. This encodes CASSPWVEGNTEAFF.